The present T cell receptor beta chain was sequenced within a study of blood T cell repertoires in COVID-19. The assay was immunoSEQ multiplex PCR, and TCRdb's table has in-frame clones only and misses some. The sample has more than 100,000 clones, roughly 84% seen once. Those enrolled, adults aged roughly 18 to 95 years, came from roughly 22 US areas. The CDR3 totals 14 residues. V lost 0 bases and J lost 8, with 11 bases in between. Germline loops: CDR1 MNHEY, CDR2 SVGEGT. Sample: PBMCs or T cells enriched from blood (not recorded which). This sequence joins TRBV6-2 or TRBV6-3 and TRBJ2-4; weak D call: TRBD2 (5 bases). The sequence derives from a woman between 25 and 40 years old who had recovered from COVID-19. CDR3 amino acids: CASSYSIGRDIQYF. The CDR3 bases are TGTGCCAGCAGTTACTCGATAGGGCGGGACATTCAGTACTTC.